This TCR beta chain was profiled in a study of OX40 agonist ivuxolimab in advanced cancers. The protocol was immunoSEQ multiplex PCR, while the TCRdb copy is restricted to in-frame clones and leaves out a portion. This sample has around 70,000 clones; 80% to 95% occur once, and the top ten carry more than 1%. This clonotype originated in an adult with an advanced solid tumor such as melanoma, head and neck, liver or kidney cancer. The material was CD4+ or CD8+ T cells sorted from blood, obtained in a trial of the OX40 agonist ivuxolimab.

CDR3 region: CASSALTHTEQYF. As DNA, the CDR3 is TGTGCCAGCAGCGCCCTGACCCATACCGAGCAGTACTTC. J is TRBJ2-7 and V is TRBV5-6, with no clear D. The CDR3 is 13 amino acids. Per the germline V gene, CDR1 is SGHDT and CDR2 is YYEEEE. With 4 bases removed from V and 6 bases from J, the gap between germline ends came to 14 bases. The variable domain in full, completed from reference TRBV5-6 and TRBJ2-7, reads DAGVTQSPTHLIKTRGQQVTLRCSPKSGHDTVSWYQQALGQGPQFIFQYYEEEERQRGNFPDRFSGHQFPNYSSELNVNALLLGDSALYLCASSALTHTEQYFGPGTRLTVT.